These 17 T cell receptor beta chains were sequenced from one sample in a study of human T cells and chemical hapten exposure (dated by TCRdb to the early 2020s). The time point tag for this specimen amounts to: patch test 1, 2 weeks after DPC sensitization. The sample's treatment or condition label, in plain terms: therapeutic diphenylcyclopropenone sensitization with weekly scalp DPC. Receptors were amplified or captured by RACE. For sequencing, a NextSeq 500 was employed. Using fastp at Q25 and MiXCR, TCRdb reprocessed the public reads and kept productive beta chains. Entries that share a CDR3 protein sequence are merged under the most common genes and DNA. The sample contains around 380,000 distinct CDR3 sequences, approximately 5% of them found a single time. Together, the top ten hold about 2.2% of the sample. The input for sequencing was whole blood, taken in connection with sensitization to the hapten diphenylcyclopropenone (DPC). The origin of the receptors is a woman between 45 and 65 years old with alopecia areata. Some clones in this sample may be carry-over from other donors' samples.

This clonotype was seen ten or more times. The genes are TRBV5-6 and TRBJ2-7; D may be TRBD2 (6 bases). V lost 1 base, J lost 3 bases, and 11 bases lay in between. The CDR3 spans 14 residues. CDR1 SGHDT and CDR2 YYEEEE come from the germline V gene. DNA for the CDR3: TGTGCCAGCAGCTTGCGGGGGACCTTCTACGAGCAGTACTTC. This gives the protein CASSLRGTFYEQYF.

This clonotype was seen ten or more times. The rearrangement links TRBV20-1 to TRBJ1-1; tentatively, D is TRBD1 (5 bases). The CDR3 totals 14 residues. Germline CDR1 and CDR2: DFQATT and SNEGSKA (reference sequence). Trimming took 5 bases from V and 3 from J, leaving 16 bases between them. The CDR3 nucleotides read TGCAGTGCTCCGGTTGCAGGGTCCGACACTGAAGCTTTCTTT. Protein product: CSAPVAGSDTEAFF.

This clonotype has a count of ten or more. The chain employs TRBV5-6 and TRBJ1-2; perhaps TRBD1 as D (6 bases). V lost 4 bases to trimming and J lost 1 base, with 14 bases between them. Per germline, CDR1 SGHDT and CDR2 YYEEEE. CDR3 length: 15 residues. CDR3 amino acids: CASSTSTGFNYGYTF. The CDR3 DNA is TGTGCCAGCAGCACGTCGACAGGCTTTAACTATGGCTACACCTTC.

This clonotype was counted ten times or more. The J gene is TRBJ1-5, the V gene TRBV9; TRBD1 might be the D (5 bases). V gave up 0 bases and J gave up 3 bases, with 10 bases separating them. Germline CDR1 and CDR2: SGDLS and YYNGEE. CDR3 length equals 15 residues. This chain's CDR3 is CASSVEGGANQPQHF. The DNA of the CDR3 is TGTGCCAGCAGCGTAGAAGGTGGGGCCAATCAGCCCCAGCATTTT.

This clonotype was detected many times. The rearrangement uses TRBV29-1 and TRBJ2-1, with D perhaps matching TRBD1 (6 bases). Looked up from germline, CDR1 is SQVTM and CDR2 is ANQGSEA. There are 13 residues in the CDR3. Trimming removed 8 bases at V and 5 bases at J, with 16 bases between. CDR3 DNA: TGCAGCCCCATCCGGGCAGGGGACAATGAGCAGTTCTTC. Translation gives CSPIRAGDNEQFF.

This clonotype was counted at least ten times. The chain couples TRBV7-6 to TRBJ2-6; D unresolved. Germline V gene lookup returns CDR1 SGHVS and CDR2 FNYEAQ. The CDR3 totals 18 residues. The V gene lost 1 base and the J gene lost 0 bases, with 13 bases spanning the gap. The CDR3 loop is CASSLGNRHRSGANVLTF. The DNA of the CDR3 is TGTGCCAGCAGCTTAGGAAATAGACACCGCTCTGGGGCCAACGTCCTGACTTTC. The variable domain in full, completed from reference TRBV7-6 and TRBJ2-6, reads GAGVSQSPRYKVTKRGQDVALRCDPISGHVSLYWYRQALGQGPEFLTYFNYEAQQDKSGLPNDRFSAERPEGSISTLTIQRTEQRDSAMYRCASSLGNRHRSGANVLTFGAGSRLTVL.

This clonotype was picked up many times. The rearrangement links TRBV5-1 to TRBJ2-3, with D uncertain. This CDR3 spans 15 amino acids. The V and J ends lost 4 bases and 3 bases respectively, with 15 bases between them. Germline V gene sequence: CDR1 SGHRS, CDR2 YFSETQ. The CDR3 reads CASSLPQRTTDTQYF. The DNA for the CDR3 is TGCGCCAGCAGCCTCCCCCAGCGTACAACAGATACGCAGTATTTT.

This clonotype was seen at least ten times. The chain combines TRBV27 with TRBJ2-1, with 8 bases aligning to TRBD2. This CDR3 comprises 12 residues. V was pared by 6 bases and J by 8 bases, with 3 bases of the junction left unmatched. Germline V lookup: CDR1 MNHEY, CDR2 SMNVEV (reference sequence). The CDR3 spells CASRGLADEQFF. The DNA for the CDR3 is TGTGCCAGCAGAGGACTAGCCGATGAGCAGTTCTTC.

This clonotype came up a few times. The chain carries TRBV20-1 and TRBJ2-7; 9 bases match TRBD1. CDR1 and CDR2 from the germline V gene are DFQATT and SNEGSKA (reference sequence). The CDR3 runs to 13 residues. Germline trimming cut 0 bases from V and 6 bases from J; bases unmatched to any gene: 3. The DNA for the CDR3 is TGCAGTGCTAGAGACCCGGACAGGGGCGAGCAGTACTTC. Its translation: CSARDPDRGEQYF.

Many counts were recorded for this clonotype. The chain joins TRBV27 to TRBJ1-1; D gene unclear. The CDR3 totals 20 residues. Trimming removed 2 bases from V and 2 bases from J, with 27 bases in between. CDR1 is MNHEY, CDR2 SMNVEV, per germline (reference sequence). CDR3 residues: CASSLNRLAFGDGVNTEAFF. CDR3 bases: TGTGCCAGCAGTTTAAATCGGTTGGCGTTCGGAGATGGGGTTAACACTGAAGCTTTCTTT.

The gene calls are TRBV3-1 and TRBJ2-1; 8 bases align to TRBD2. V gave up 2 bases and J gave up 10 bases; unmatched junction bases: 13. This CDR3 is built from 16 residues. Germline CDR1 LGHDT, CDR2 YNNKEL (reference sequence). In nucleotides, the CDR3 is TGTGCCAGCAGCCAAAACGGCGCCGGGGGGGCCGGGGAGCAGTTCTTC. This encodes CASSQNGAGGAGEQFF.

The chain carries TRBV28 and TRBJ2-5, with D maybe TRBD1 (6 bases). Between the trimmed V and J ends, which lost 5 bases and 2 bases, there was a span of 15 bases. The CDR3 is made up of 15 amino acids. Germline V CDR1 and CDR2: MDHEN, SYDVKM. The chain's CDR3 is CASSTTPTGQETQYF. CDR3 nucleotide sequence: TGTGCCAGCAGTACGACACCGACAGGACAAGAGACCCAGTACTTC.

This clonotype came up a few times. The rearrangement links TRBV11-2 to TRBJ1-4, with D unresolved. Trimming cost V 3 bases and J 8 bases, with 19 bases left between them. The CDR3 totals 16 residues. Germline values: CDR1 SGHAT, CDR2 FQNNGV. This chain's CDR3 is CASSLPDTSSREKLFF. The CDR3 DNA is TGTGCCAGCAGCTTGCCCGACACTTCTTCCCGCGAAAAACTGTTTTTT.

This clonotype showed up many times. The V call is TRBV4-1, the J call TRBJ1-2; D gene ambiguous. The ends were cut back, 0 bases at V and 1 base at J, with 6 bases in the middle. The CDR3 has 14 residues. Germline lookup yields CDR1 MGHRA and CDR2 YSYEKL. The CDR3 nucleotides are TGCGCCAGCAGCCAAGAAAAGGTTAACTATGGCTACACCTTC. It is translated as CASSQEKVNYGYTF.

V and J are TRBV19 and TRBJ2-1; TRBD2 aligns across 8 bases. This CDR3 has 14 amino acids. J lost 6 bases, V lost 2 bases, and 3 bases had no gene match. Germline V lookup: CDR1 LNHDA, CDR2 SQIVND (reference sequence). CDR3 protein: CASSIPSGLNEQFF. CDR3 bases: TGTGCCAGTAGTATACCTAGCGGGCTCAATGAGCAGTTCTTC.

This clonotype was seen a handful of times. The chain links TRBV12-5 to TRBJ2-1; possibly TRBD1 or TRBD2 for D (5 bases each). V was trimmed by 6 bases and J by 4 bases, leaving 16 bases between them. Looked up from germline, CDR1 is LGHNT and CDR2 is FRNRAP. The CDR3 sequence is 15 residues long. The CDR3 loop reads CASGRPMGEYNEQFF. For the CDR3, the DNA is TGTGCTAGTGGCCGACCCATGGGGGAGTACAATGAGCAGTTCTTC. Full variable domain (outside the CDR3, taken from reference TRBV12-5 and TRBJ2-1): DARVTQTPRHKVTEMGQEVTMRCQPILGHNTVFWYRQTMMQGLELLAYFRNRAPLDDSGMPKDRFSAEMPDATLATLKIQPSEPRDSAVYFCASGRPMGEYNEQFFGPGTRLTVL.

This clonotype has at least ten counts. The V gene is TRBV24-1, the J gene TRBJ2-3; TRBD2 matches at 7 bases. Germline CDR1 is KGHDR and CDR2 is SFDVKD. V shed 3 bases and J 0 bases; nucleotides not matched to a gene: 5. This CDR3 spans 16 amino acids. The CDR3 coding sequence is TGTGCCACCAGTGATCCTAGCGGAACTAGCACAGATACGCAGTATTTT. This codes for CATSDPSGTSTDTQYF.